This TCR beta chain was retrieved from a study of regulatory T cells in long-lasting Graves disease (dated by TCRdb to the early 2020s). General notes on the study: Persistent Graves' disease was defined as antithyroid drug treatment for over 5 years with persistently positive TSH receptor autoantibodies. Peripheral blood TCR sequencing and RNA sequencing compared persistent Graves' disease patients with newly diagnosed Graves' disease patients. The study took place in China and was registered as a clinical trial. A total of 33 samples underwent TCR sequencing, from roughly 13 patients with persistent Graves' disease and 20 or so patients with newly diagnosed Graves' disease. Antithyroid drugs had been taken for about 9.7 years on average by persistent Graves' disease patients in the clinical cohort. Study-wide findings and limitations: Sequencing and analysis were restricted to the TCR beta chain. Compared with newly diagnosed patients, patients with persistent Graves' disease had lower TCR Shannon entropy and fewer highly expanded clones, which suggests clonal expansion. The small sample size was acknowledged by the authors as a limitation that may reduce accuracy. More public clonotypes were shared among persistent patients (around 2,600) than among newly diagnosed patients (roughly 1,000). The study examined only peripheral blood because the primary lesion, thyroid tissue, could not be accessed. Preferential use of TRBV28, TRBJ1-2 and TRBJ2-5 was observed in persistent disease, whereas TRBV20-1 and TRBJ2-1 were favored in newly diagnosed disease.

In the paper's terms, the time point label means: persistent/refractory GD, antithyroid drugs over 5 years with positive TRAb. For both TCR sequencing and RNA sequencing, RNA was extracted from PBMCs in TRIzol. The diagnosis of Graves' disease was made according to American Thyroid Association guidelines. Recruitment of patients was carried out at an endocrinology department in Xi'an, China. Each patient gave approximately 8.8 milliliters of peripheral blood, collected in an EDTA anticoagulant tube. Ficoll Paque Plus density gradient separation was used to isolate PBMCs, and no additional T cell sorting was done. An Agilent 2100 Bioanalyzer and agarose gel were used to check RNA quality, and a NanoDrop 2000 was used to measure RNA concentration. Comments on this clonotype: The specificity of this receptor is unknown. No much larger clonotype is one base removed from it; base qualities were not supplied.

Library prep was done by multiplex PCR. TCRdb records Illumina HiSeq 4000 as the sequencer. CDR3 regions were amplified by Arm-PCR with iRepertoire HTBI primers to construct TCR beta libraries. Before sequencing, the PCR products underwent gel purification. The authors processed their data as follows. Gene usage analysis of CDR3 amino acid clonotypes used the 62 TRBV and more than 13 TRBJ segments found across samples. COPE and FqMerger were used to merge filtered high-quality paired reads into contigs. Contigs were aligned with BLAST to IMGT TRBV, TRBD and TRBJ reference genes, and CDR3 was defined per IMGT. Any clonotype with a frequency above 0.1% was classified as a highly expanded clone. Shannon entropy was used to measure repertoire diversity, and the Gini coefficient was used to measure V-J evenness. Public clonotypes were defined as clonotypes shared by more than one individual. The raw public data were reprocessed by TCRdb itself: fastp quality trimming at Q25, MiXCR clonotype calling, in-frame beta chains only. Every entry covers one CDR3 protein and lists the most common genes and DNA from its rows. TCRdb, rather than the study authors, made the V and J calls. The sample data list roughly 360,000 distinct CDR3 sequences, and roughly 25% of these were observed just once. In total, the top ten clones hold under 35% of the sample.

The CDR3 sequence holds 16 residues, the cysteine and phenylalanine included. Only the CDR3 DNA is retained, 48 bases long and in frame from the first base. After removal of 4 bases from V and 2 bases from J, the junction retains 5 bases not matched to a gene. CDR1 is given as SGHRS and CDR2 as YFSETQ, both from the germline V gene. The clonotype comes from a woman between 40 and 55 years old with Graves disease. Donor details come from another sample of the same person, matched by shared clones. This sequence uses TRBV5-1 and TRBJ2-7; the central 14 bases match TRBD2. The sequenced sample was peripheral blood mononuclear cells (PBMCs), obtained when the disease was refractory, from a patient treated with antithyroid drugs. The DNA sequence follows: TGCGCCAGCAGCCCGGGACTAGCGGGGGCCGCCTACGAGCAGTACTTC. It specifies CASSPGLAGAAYEQYF.